This T cell receptor (beta chain) was observed in a study of CD8+ T cells in alopecia areata. The study, taken as a whole, reports: Significant decreases in scalp clonality and expanded CD8+ clones followed tofacitinib treatment.

The CDR3 loop spans 15 amino acids. Germline lookup yields CDR1 PRHDT and CDR2 FYEKMQ (reference sequence). The V gene lost 4 bases and the J gene lost 4 bases, with 13 bases spanning the gap. Regarding this clone: Its cognate antigen is unknown.

Treatment specified: oral pan-JAK inhibitor, 5-10 mg twice daily. Sequencing templates came from extracted RNA that was reverse transcribed into cDNA. Sequenced by immunoSEQ multiplex PCR; TCRdb stores in-frame clones only, minus some. The data hold some 190,000 clones, with 40% to 65% observed a single time. The rearrangement links TRBV13 to TRBJ2-2; no clear D gene. Sequenced here: CD8+ T cells sorted from blood, sampled between weeks 51 and 54, from a patient treated with tofacitinib. The sequence was obtained from a human donor with alopecia areata. CDR3 sequence (DNA): TGTGCCAGCAGCTCGGACCACACCTTCACCGGGGAGCTGTTTTTT. This encodes CASSSDHTFTGELFF.